Listed below are T cell receptor beta chains from one sample, sequenced in a study of blood T cell repertoires in COVID-19. Assay used: immunoSEQ multiplex PCR; TCRdb lists only in-frame clones, some missing. The table shows about 100,000 clones, with 86% occurring only once. The sample comprised peripheral blood. The receptors stem from an older man with acute or convalescent COVID-19. Each CDR3 is given with its conserved first and last residue. D genes are given only for firm matches. Some rows mark clone size as missing; the rest say once, few, many or name a class of expanded clone.

J	size	V	D	DNA	CDR3
TRBJ2-1	NA	TRBV14	NA	TGTGCCAGCAGCCAAGGCGGAGCTGAGACCTTAAGCTCCTACAATGAGCAGTTCTTC	CASSQGGAETLSSYNEQFF
TRBJ2-1	NA	TRBV4-3	NA	TGCGCCAGCAGCCAAGACCTCGGCGGTTCCTACAATGAGCAGTTCTTC	CASSQDLGGSYNEQFF
TRBJ2-5	NA	TRBV7-3	TRBD2	TGTGCCAGCAGCTTAGGACTAGCGGGAGCAGGAGAGACCCAGTACTTC	CASSLGLAGAGETQYF
TRBJ1-2	NA	TRBV27	TRBD1	TGTGCCAGCAGTTCACAGGGGAGAGGCTACACCTTC	CASSSQGRGYTF
TRBJ1-6	NA	TRBV19	TRBD1	TGTGCCAGTGAATCCACCGGGACAGCTAATTCACCCCTCCACTTT	CASESTGTANSPLHF
TRBJ2-2	NA	TRBV7-2	NA	TGTGCCAGCAGCTTATCAGTCAGGAACACCGGGGAGCTGTTTTTT	CASSLSVRNTGELFF
TRBJ2-7	NA	TRBV7-8	NA	TGTGCCAGCAGCCTCGGGGACACCGCTAACTACGAGCAGTACTTC	CASSLGDTANYEQYF
TRBJ1-4	NA	TRBV21-1	NA	TGTGCCAGCAGGAGGCGGGCCAGGGGGGAAAAACTGTTTTTT	CASRRRARGEKLFF
TRBJ2-5	NA	TRBV29-1	TRBD1	TGCAGCGTGGATACAGGGGGAGAGACCCAGTACTTC	CSVDTGGETQYF
TRBJ2-5	NA	TRBV6-1	TRBD1	TGTGCCAGCAGTGCGTACCCCCGACAGGGCCAAGAGACCCAGTACTTC	CASSAYPRQGQETQYF
TRBJ1-3	NA	TRBV2	NA	TGTGCCAGCAGTGAAGGGCAGGAAGGAAACACCATATATTTT	CASSEGQEGNTIYF
TRBJ1-5	NA	TRBV19	TRBD1	TGTGCCAGTAGTTTCACAGGGGATCGAGGACAATATAGCAATCAGCCCCAGCATTTT	CASSFTGDRGQYSNQPQHF
TRBJ2-5	NA	TRBV3-1/TRBV3-2	NA	TGTGCCAGCAGCCGCGGGGACGCGCTCCAAGAGACCCAGTACTTC	CASSRGDALQETQYF
TRBJ2-3	NA	TRBV7-2	NA	TGTGCCAGCAGCTCGAGGGTTCCGTCGACTCTCACAGATACGCAGTATTTT	CASSSRVPSTLTDTQYF
TRBJ1-5	NA	TRBV19	NA	TGTGCCAGTCATGACAGGAACAATCAGCCCCAGCATTTT	CASHDRNNQPQHF
TRBJ1-2	NA	TRBV6-1	NA	TGTGCCAGCAGTGAAGCGAAGGGGATGGAAGGCTACACCTTC	CASSEAKGMEGYTF
TRBJ2-7	NA	TRBV13	TRBD2	TGTGCCAGCAGCACCCGTAGACTAGCGGGACTATCCTACGAGCAGTACTTC	CASSTRRLAGLSYEQYF
TRBJ1-2	NA	TRBV29-1	NA	TGCAGCGTTGAAGAGGACACAAACTATGGCTACACCTTC	CSVEEDTNYGYTF
TRBJ2-3	NA	TRBV29-1	TRBD1	TGCAGCGTTGGGGACAGGCCCCCGGGTACGCAGTATTTT	CSVGDRPPGTQYF
TRBJ1-4	NA	TRBV19	NA	TGTGCCAGTAGTACTCCGGAAAGGGGGGAAAAACTGTTTTTT	CASSTPERGEKLFF
TRBJ1-5	NA	TRBV19	TRBD1	TGTGCCAGTAGCGGGACAGGGGTTCAGCCCCAGCATTTT	CASSGTGVQPQHF
TRBJ2-5	NA	TRBV5-1	NA	TGCGCCAGCAAACGCCAAAGGGGCCCCCAAGAGACCCAGTACTTC	CASKRQRGPQETQYF
TRBJ1-1	NA	TRBV10-3	TRBD1	TGTGCCATCAGTGAGTCGGAGGGACAGGGAAACACTGAAGCTTTCTTT	CAISESEGQGNTEAFF
TRBJ2-1	once	TRBV19	TRBD1	TGTGCCAGTAGTGTTAGACAGGGCTCGGGCAATGAGCAGTTCTTC	CASSVRQGSGNEQFF
TRBJ2-7	few	TRBV19	NA	TGTGCCAGTAGTATCACATCGGACACCTCCTACGAGCAGTACTTC	CASSITSDTSYEQYF
TRBJ1-5	NA	TRBV6-5	NA	TGTGCCAGCAGCCCATTGAGCAATCAGCCCCAGCATTTT	CASSPLSNQPQHF
TRBJ1-1	NA	TRBV27	NA	TGTGCCAGCAGTTCGGACAGTGACACTGAAGCTTTCTTT	CASSSDSDTEAFF
TRBJ2-7	NA	TRBV6-5	TRBD2	TGTGCCAGTACGGGACTACACCTCGACGAGCAGTACTTC	CASTGLHLDEQYF
TRBJ2-3	NA	TRBV11-3	TRBD1	TGTGCCAGCAGCTCCCGACAGGGGGGCACAGATACGCAGTATTTT	CASSSRQGGTDTQYF
TRBJ2-1	NA	TRBV6-6	TRBD1	TGTGCCAGCAGTCCCCAGACAGGGGGATCATACAATGAGCAGTTCTTC	CASSPQTGGSYNEQFF
TRBJ2-3	NA	TRBV15	NA	TGTGCCACCAGCAGAGGGACTGCCCCGGATACGCAGTATTTT	CATSRGTAPDTQYF
TRBJ1-5	few	TRBV30	NA	TGTGCCTGGAGTGTAGAAGCCGGGGGGCTCTTTTCCAATCAGCCCCAGCATTTT	CAWSVEAGGLFSNQPQHF
TRBJ2-3	NA	TRBV5-1	NA	TGCGCCAGCAGCTTGATGAGAACAGATACGCAGTATTTT	CASSLMRTDTQYF
TRBJ1-5	few	TRBV4-1	TRBD1	TGCGCCAGCAGCCACGGACAGGGGGATCAGCCCCAGCATTTT	CASSHGQGDQPQHF
TRBJ2-5	few	TRBV6-2/TRBV6-3	NA	TGTGCCAGCAGTTATGCCCGGGTGGAGACCCAGTACTTC	CASSYARVETQYF
TRBJ2-3	few	TRBV28	TRBD1	TGTGCCAGCGTAGATTCAGGGGGAACCACAGATACGCAGTATTTT	CASVDSGGTTDTQYF
TRBJ2-7	NA	TRBV7-9	TRBD2	TGTGCCAGCAGCTTAGTTTTCCAGGGCGGCGGGAGGGCCTCCTACGAGCAGTACTTC	CASSLVFQGGGRASYEQYF
TRBJ2-3	NA	TRBV19	NA	TGTGCCAGTAGTATAGGGAGGGCAGATACGCAGTATTTT	CASSIGRADTQYF
TRBJ1-4	NA	TRBV4-1	NA	TGCGCCAGCAGCCAAGTATTACAGTCCAATGAAAAACTGTTTTTT	CASSQVLQSNEKLFF
TRBJ2-3	once	TRBV6-2/TRBV6-3	TRBD2	TGTGCCAGCAGTCGGAAGACTAGCGGGAGGAGCACAGATACGCAGTATTTT	CASSRKTSGRSTDTQYF
TRBJ2-1	NA	TRBV9	TRBD2	TGTGCCAGCAGCGTAGCAACTAGCGGGAGGGCCTACAATGAGCAGTTCTTC	CASSVATSGRAYNEQFF
TRBJ1-6	once	TRBV29-1	NA	TGCAGCGTTGATTTAGGGGATAATTCACCCCTCCACTTT	CSVDLGDNSPLHF
TRBJ1-1	NA	TRBV6-5	NA	TGTGCCAGCACTAGCTTGTTAGGGATGAACACTGAAGCTTTCTTT	CASTSLLGMNTEAFF
TRBJ2-7	NA	TRBV5-1	NA	TGCGCCAGCGGTACGGGACATAGCTCCTACGAGCAGTACTTC	CASGTGHSSYEQYF
TRBJ2-7	NA	TRBV5-1	NA	TGCGCCAGCAGCTCCGACAGGACCACGAAGTACTTC	CASSSDRTTKYF
TRBJ2-5	NA	TRBV10-3	TRBD1	TGTGCCATCAGAAGACAGGGGGTGTCAGAGACCCAGTACTTC	CAIRRQGVSETQYF
TRBJ2-7	NA	TRBV6-5	NA	TGTGCCAGCCAGACCGAGGCAACGGGGGAGCAGTACTTC	CASQTEATGEQYF
TRBJ2-2	NA	TRBV7-3	NA	TGTGCCAGCAGCCTGAACACCGGGGAGCTGTTTTTT	CASSLNTGELFF
TRBJ2-6	NA	TRBV4-2	NA	TGTGCCAGCAGCCAAGATGCTTCGGGCGGGCCTGGGGCCAACGTCCTGACTTTC	CASSQDASGGPGANVLTF
TRBJ1-1	NA	TRBV12-3/TRBV12-4	NA	TGTGCCACCCTAAAACTCGGTGAAGCTTTCTTT	CATLKLGEAFF
TRBJ2-1	NA	TRBV11-2	NA	TGTGCCAGCAGCCCCCGAGGCGGGATTTACAATGAGCAGTTCTTC	CASSPRGGIYNEQFF
TRBJ2-7	NA	TRBV3-1/TRBV3-2	TRBD1	TGTGCCAGCAGTCACCGGGACAGACCTTCCTACGAGCAGTACTTC	CASSHRDRPSYEQYF